This is a list of T cell receptor beta chains from one sample in a study of OX40 agonist ivuxolimab in advanced cancers. Clones were read by immunoSEQ multiplex PCR, and TCRdb kept only the in-frame ones, dropping some. The sample records some 70,000 clones, more than 70% being singletons. The specimen comprised CD4+ or CD8+ T cells sorted from blood, sampled in a trial of the OX40 agonist ivuxolimab. Source of these receptors: an adult with an advanced solid tumor such as melanoma, head and neck, liver or kidney cancer. Both conserved end residues are part of each CDR3. The D gene is left open where the match is weak. Expanded clones are given a class, and other clones once, few, many or no size at all.

J | D | size | V | DNA | CDR3
TRBJ2-7 | - | - | TRBV6-1 | TGTGCCAGCAGTCCTAGACAGGCTCAATCCTACGAGCAGTACTTC | CASSPRQAQSYEQYF
TRBJ1-2 | - | - | TRBV5-4 | TGTGCCAGCAGCCAGGACAGCGTGTCCGGCTACACCTTC | CASSQDSVSGYTF
TRBJ2-3 | - | - | TRBV7-9 | TGTGCCAGCAGGAACGACAAGGACGGGTATACGCAGTATTTT | CASRNDKDGYTQYF
TRBJ2-1 | TRBD2 | - | TRBV4-2 | TGTGCCAGCAGCCAAGCTGGGGATAGCGGGGGATCCTACAATGAGCAGTTCTTC | CASSQAGDSGGSYNEQFF
TRBJ2-1 | TRBD2 | - | TRBV19 | TGTGCCAGCGCCAACTTAGCGGGAGGGACGGGTGAGCAGTTCTTC | CASANLAGGTGEQFF
TRBJ1-5 | - | - | TRBV5-5 | TGTGCCAGCAGCCTGTTACAGGGAGATCAGTCCCAGCATTTT | CASSLLQGDQSQHF
TRBJ2-1 | - | - | TRBV7-3 | TGTGCCAGCAGTGCCGGGAATGAGCAGTTCTTC | CASSAGNEQFF
TRBJ2-3 | - | - | TRBV27 | TGTGCCAGCAGTTTAGGGCGTGGCACAGATACGCAGTATTTT | CASSLGRGTDTQYF
TRBJ2-5 | TRBD1 | - | TRBV5-1 | TGCGCCAGCAGCTTTGGGACAGCCGAAGAGACCCAGTACTTC | CASSFGTAEETQYF
TRBJ1-5 | - | - | TRBV6-5 | TGTGCCAGCAGGGGGCCCAATCAGCCCCAGCATTTT | CASRGPNQPQHF
TRBJ2-2 | - | - | TRBV5-1 | TGCGCCAGCAGCTCCAATCCCGGGGAGCTGTTTTTT | CASSSNPGELFF
TRBJ1-2 | TRBD1 | few | TRBV6-1 | TGTGCCAGCAGTGATGATCGACAGGGGGGTAACTATGGCTACACCTTC | CASSDDRQGGNYGYTF
TRBJ2-2 | TRBD2 | - | TRBV6-5 | TGTGCCAGCTGGGGGAGGGTAAGCCCCGGGGAGCTGTTTTTT | CASWGRVSPGELFF
TRBJ2-4 | - | few | TRBV7-3 | TGTGCCAGCAGCTTAACAAGTATGGACATTCAGTACTTC | CASSLTSMDIQYF
TRBJ1-5 | TRBD1 | - | TRBV28 | TGTGCCAGCAAGGCCGGGACAGGGGGATATAGCAATCAGCCCCAGCATTTT | CASKAGTGGYSNQPQHF
TRBJ2-2 | TRBD2 | - | TRBV6-6 | TGTGCCACCTTAGCGGGTACGAACACCGGGGAGCTGTTTTTT | CATLAGTNTGELFF
TRBJ2-7 | - | - | TRBV5-4 | TGTGCCAGCAGCTTGTACAATTCCTACGAGCAGTACTTC | CASSLYNSYEQYF
TRBJ2-3 | TRBD2 | - | TRBV4-3 | TGCGCCAGCAGCCAGGGTGCCAGCGGGAAAACAGATACGCAGTATTTT | CASSQGASGKTDTQYF
TRBJ2-7 | - | few | TRBV11-2 | TGTGCCAGCAGCTTAGGAGGTTCCTACGAGCAGTACTTC | CASSLGGSYEQYF
TRBJ2-2 | TRBD2 | - | TRBV9 | TGTGCCAGCAGCCCTAGCGGAGCGAACACCGGGGAGCTGTTTTTT | CASSPSGANTGELFF
TRBJ2-2 | TRBD2 | - | TRBV4-1 | TGCGCCAGCAGCCAAGAACGTAACCGGGGGGGCTCGGGCACCGGGGAGCTGTTTTTT | CASSQERNRGGSGTGELFF
TRBJ1-3 | - | - | TRBV15 | TGTGCCACCAGCAGAGATTCCGTGGGACTCTCTGGAAACACCATATATTTT | CATSRDSVGLSGNTIYF
TRBJ2-2 | - | - | TRBV5-5 | TGTGCCAGCAGCTTGGCGACCGCTCTTTCCAACACCGGGGAGCTGTTTTTT | CASSLATALSNTGELFF
TRBJ2-5 | TRBD2 | - | TRBV4-2 | TGTGCCAGCAGCCAAGATTTACTAGCGGGAGCCAAAGAGACCCAGTACTTC | CASSQDLLAGAKETQYF
TRBJ2-6 | - | - | TRBV6-4 | TGTGCCAGCAGAGACAGTTCTGGGGCCAACGTCCTGACTTTC | CASRDSSGANVLTF
TRBJ2-3 | - | - | TRBV2 | TGTGCCAGCAGAGTTCTAACCACAGATACGCAGTATTTT | CASRVLTTDTQYF
TRBJ2-3 | TRBD1 | - | TRBV7-8 | TGTGCCAGCAGCTTAGGGGACAGGGAAGCAGATACGCAGTATTTT | CASSLGDREADTQYF
TRBJ1-1 | - | - | TRBV27 | TGTGCCAGCAGTTTATCGACGGACAACACTGAAGCTTTCTTT | CASSLSTDNTEAFF
TRBJ2-4 | - | - | TRBV10-1 | TGCGCCAGCAGTGATGGGGGGTTAGCCAAAAACATTCAGTACTTC | CASSDGGLAKNIQYF
TRBJ1-1 | - | - | TRBV28 | TGTGCCAGCAGCGAACCTTACAAGAACACTGAAGCTTTCTTT | CASSEPYKNTEAFF
TRBJ1-3 | - | - | TRBV18 | TGTGCCAGCTCACCGAACCAGGGGACCGGAAACACCATATATTTT | CASSPNQGTGNTIYF
TRBJ1-1 | - | - | TRBV7-2 | TGTGCCAGCAGCTTAGCGGGCGCCAGCCGCCTTGAAGCTTTCTTT | CASSLAGASRLEAFF
TRBJ2-7 | - | - | TRBV27 | TGTGCCAGCAGGCTTCCAATTCGCTACGAGCAGTACTTC | CASRLPIRYEQYF
TRBJ2-7 | - | - | TRBV19 | TGTGCCAGTAGTATCGGCGACGGTTCCTACGAGCAGTACTTC | CASSIGDGSYEQYF
TRBJ2-5 | TRBD2 | once | TRBV9 | TGTGCCAGCAGCGTAGGCGGACTAGCGGGAGTGAACCAAGAGACCCAGTACTTC | CASSVGGLAGVNQETQYF
TRBJ1-1 | - | - | TRBV18 | TGTGCCAGCTCAGGAGGGAACACTGAAGCTTTCTTT | CASSGGNTEAFF
TRBJ1-2 | TRBD1 | few | TRBV7-2 | TGTGCCAGCAGCTCCCGGGCCGGGACAGTGGGGGTCTATGGCTACACCTTC | CASSSRAGTVGVYGYTF
TRBJ2-5 | - | - | TRBV7-9 | TGTGCCAGCAGCTTAGACCTAGCTGAGACCCAGTACTTC | CASSLDLAETQYF
TRBJ1-3 | - | - | TRBV7-9 | TGTGCCAGCAGCTGGGACCGTAGCGCCATATATTTT | CASSWDRSAIYF
TRBJ2-7 | - | - | TRBV19 | TGTGCCAGTAGTGTCCAGCAGGGGCGCGAGCAGTACTTT | CASSVQQGREQYF